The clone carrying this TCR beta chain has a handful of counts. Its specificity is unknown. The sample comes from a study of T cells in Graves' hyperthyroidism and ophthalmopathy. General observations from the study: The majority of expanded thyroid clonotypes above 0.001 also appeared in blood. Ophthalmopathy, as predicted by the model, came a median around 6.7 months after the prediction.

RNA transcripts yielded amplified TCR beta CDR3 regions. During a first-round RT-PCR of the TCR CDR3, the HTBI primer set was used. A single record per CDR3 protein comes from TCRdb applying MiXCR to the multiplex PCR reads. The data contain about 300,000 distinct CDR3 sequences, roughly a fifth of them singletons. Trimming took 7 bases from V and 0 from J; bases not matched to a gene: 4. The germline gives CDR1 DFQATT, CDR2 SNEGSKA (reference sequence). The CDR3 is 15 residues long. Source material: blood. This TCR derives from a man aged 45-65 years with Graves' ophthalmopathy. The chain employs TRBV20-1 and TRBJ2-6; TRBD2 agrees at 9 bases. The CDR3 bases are TGCAGTGTTAGCGGGGGCAGCTCTGGGGCCAACGTCCTGACTTTC. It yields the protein CSVSGGSSGANVLTF.